Each of the 21 T cell receptor beta chains below was sequenced from the same sample in a study of blood T cell repertoires in COVID-19. Clones were read by immunoSEQ multiplex PCR, and TCRdb kept only the in-frame ones, dropping some. The data hold about 28,000 clones, with around 88% observed a single time. Sample: peripheral blood. All receptors derive from a human donor in a cohort sampled during active COVID-19.

This chain links TRBV12-3 or TRBV12-4 with TRBJ1-5; D gene uncertain. The CDR3 totals 13 residues. Trimming cost V 6 bases and J 6 bases, with 12 bases left between them. CDR3 amino acids: CASRMRVSQPQHF. The CDR3 DNA reads as TGTGCCAGCAGGATGAGGGTATCTCAGCCCCAGCATTTT.

V gene TRBV7-8 combines with J gene TRBJ2-2; 9 positions agree with TRBD2. The CDR3 is 18 amino acids. Trimming cost V 0 bases and J 6 bases; bases outside gene matches: 11. The germline gives CDR1 SGHVS, CDR2 FQNEAQ. For the CDR3, the DNA is TGTGCCAGCAGCTTAGCGAATCTAGCGGGGATTGGGGCCGGGGAGCTGTTTTTT. This gives the protein CASSLANLAGIGAGELFF.

The chain employs TRBV2 and TRBJ1-1; D call uncertain. V was pared by 7 bases and J by 6 bases, with 21 bases between. This CDR3 is built from 15 residues. From germline, CDR1 is SNHLY and CDR2 FYNNEI. The CDR3 spells CASKEADTSGSEAFF. The CDR3 region has the DNA TGTGCCAGCAAAGAGGCAGACACTTCGGGGTCTGAAGCTTTCTTT.

The V gene is TRBV5-6, the J gene TRBJ2-1; tentative D call: TRBD2 (5 bases). V lost 0 bases and J 2 bases, leaving 9 bases between the germline ends. CDR3 length equals 15 residues. From germline, CDR1 is SGHDT and CDR2 YYEEEE. The CDR3 nucleotides read TGTGCCAGCAGCTTGGAAGCGGTGGCCTACAATGAGCAGTTCTTC. This translates into CASSLEAVAYNEQFF.

The J gene is TRBJ2-1, the V gene TRBV10-3, with TRBD1 matching 7 bases. The germline gives CDR1 ENHRY, CDR2 SYGVKD. V lost 2 bases and J lost 8; bases outside the gene matches: 9. This CDR3 contains 15 residues. CDR3 protein: CAISEGSGTDDEQFF. In DNA, the CDR3 is TGTGCCATCAGTGAGGGGTCCGGGACAGACGATGAGCAGTTCTTC.

The CDR3 here is CASSPVWGGNTEAFF. DNA of the CDR3: TGTGCCAGCTCACCAGTGTGGGGGGGGAACACTGAAGCTTTCTTT. The rearrangement uses TRBV18 and TRBJ1-1; tentatively, D is TRBD1 (5 bases). The CDR3 loop spans 15 amino acids. The V end lost 2 bases, the J end lost 1 base, and 11 bases lay between the germline ends. Germline V CDR1 and CDR2: KGHSH, LQKENI.

The chain is built from TRBV10-2 and TRBJ2-7, with 7 bases that match TRBD2. V gave up 7 bases and J gave up 3 bases; unmatched junction bases: 9. The CDR3 length is 14 residues. Germline lookup yields CDR1 WSHSY and CDR2 SAAADI. CDR3: CASNGGGKNYEQYF. For the CDR3, the DNA is TGCGCCAGCAACGGCGGGGGAAAGAACTACGAGCAGTACTTC.

The count of this clone is one. The chain links TRBV5-5 to TRBJ2-7, with 8 bases lining up with TRBD2. The germline V gene has CDR1 SGHKS and CDR2 YYEKEE (reference sequence). The trim removed 0 bases at V and 0 bases at J, leaving 5 bases unmatched. This CDR3 comprises 16 residues. In nucleotides, the CDR3 is TGTGCCAGCAGCTTGGGGACTAGCACAAACTCCTACGAGCAGTACTTC. Residues: CASSLGTSTNSYEQYF.

This chain uses TRBV4-2 with TRBJ2-7, with 7 bases fitting TRBD1. Germline loops: CDR1 LGHNA, CDR2 YNFKEQ. CDR3 size: 18 residues. V lost 0 bases, J lost 1 base, and 12 bases stayed unmatched. The CDR3 spells CASSQDTPQTGLSYEQYF. For the CDR3, the DNA is TGTGCCAGCAGCCAAGATACCCCTCAGACAGGGTTATCCTACGAGCAGTACTTC.

This chain links TRBV5-1 with TRBJ2-2; D perhaps matches TRBD1 (7 bases). V shed 4 bases and J shed 5 bases, with 15 bases lying between them. CDR1 SGHRS and CDR2 YFSETQ come from the germline V gene. The CDR3 is 15 residues long. CDR3: CASSGGGQDTGELFF. CDR3 nucleotide sequence: TGCGCCAGCAGCGGAGGGGGCCAAGATACCGGGGAGCTGTTTTTT.

CDR3 in DNA: TGTGCCAGCAGCTTAGCGGGGACAGGGGGCAATGAGCAGTTCTTC. Encoded protein: CASSLAGTGGNEQFF. The chain couples TRBV7-8 to TRBJ2-1; 11 nucleotides align to TRBD1. Trimming took 0 bases from V and 6 from J; bases not matched to a gene: 1. CDR3 length: 15 amino acids. Germline V gene data show CDR1 as SGHVS and CDR2 as FQNEAQ.

The chain is built from TRBV5-1 and TRBJ2-2, with a weak D call TRBD2 (5 bases). The CDR3 length is 16 residues. Germline V gene data show CDR1 as SGHRS and CDR2 as YFSETQ. V lost 1 base, J lost 2 bases, and 12 bases lay in between. This chain's CDR3 is CASSLSTGSNTGELFF. DNA for the CDR3: TGCGCCAGCAGCTTGAGCACGGGATCTAACACCGGGGAGCTGTTTTTT.

The chain is built from TRBV18 and TRBJ2-2; 9 bases match TRBD1. V was clipped by 4 bases and J by 0 bases; unmatched bases: 3. Germline V gene data show CDR1 as KGHSH and CDR2 as LQKENI. This CDR3 is built from 16 residues. DNA of the CDR3: TGTGCCAGCTCACTACAGGGGGCCCCGAACACCGGGGAGCTGTTTTTT. This gives the protein CASSLQGAPNTGELFF.

This chain connects TRBV5-1 to TRBJ2-1, with D tentatively TRBD1 (5 bases). Trimming took 4 bases from V and 5 from J, leaving 16 bases between them. Germline CDR1 and CDR2: SGHRS and YFSETQ. The CDR3 consists of 15 residues. CDR3 protein: CASSVPADTNNEQFF. For the CDR3, the DNA is TGCGCCAGCAGCGTACCGGCGGACACCAACAATGAGCAGTTCTTC.

The J gene is TRBJ2-2, the V gene TRBV5-1; 9 nucleotides match TRBD2. Germline assignment: CDR1 SGHRS and CDR2 YFSETQ. The CDR3 contains 17 residues. With V trimmed by 3 bases and J by 6 bases, 12 bases remained unmatched. The CDR3 sequence is CASSYQSSGVWSGELFF. The CDR3 DNA reads as TGCGCCAGCAGCTACCAATCTAGCGGGGTGTGGTCCGGGGAGCTGTTTTTT.

V and J are TRBV5-1 and TRBJ2-3; D might be TRBD1 (6 bases). CDR3 length: 14 amino acids. Germline V lookup: CDR1 SGHRS, CDR2 YFSETQ. V was pared by 4 bases and J by 2 bases, with 11 bases between. CDR3 nucleotides: TGCGCCAGCAGCCCCGGGACAAACACAGATACGCAGTATTTT. Translation gives CASSPGTNTDTQYF.

The chain recombines TRBV5-1 with TRBJ2-5; no reliable D call. Trimming took 4 bases from V and 2 from J, leaving 3 bases between them. This CDR3 region has 11 residues. CDR1 is SGHRS and CDR2 is YFSETQ in the germline V gene. The CDR3 DNA reads as TGCGCCAGCAGCATACAAGAGACCCAGTACTTC. Encoded protein: CASSIQETQYF.

This chain links TRBV6-6 with TRBJ1-3; D is uncertain. The CDR3 extends over 14 amino acids. V was cut by 6 bases and J by 2 bases, with 11 bases left in between. Germline V gives CDR1 MNHNY, CDR2 SVGAGI (reference sequence). The CDR3 loop is CASSPRETGNTIYF. CDR3 DNA sequence: TGTGCCAGCAGCCCCCGGGAAACTGGAAACACCATATATTTT.

V is TRBV5-1 and J is TRBJ2-5, with 7 bases fitting TRBD2. J lost 4 bases, V lost 4 bases, and 4 bases had no gene match. CDR1 and CDR2 (germline): SGHRS, YFSETQ. The CDR3 loop spans 13 amino acids. The CDR3 coding sequence is TGCGCCAGCAGCGAAACTAGCGCAGAGACCCAGTACTTC. Translation: CASSETSAETQYF.

This chain links TRBV20-1 with TRBJ1-1, with unresolved D. Germline CDR1 is DFQATT and CDR2 is SNEGSKA (reference sequence). V lost 2 bases and J 3 bases, leaving 4 bases between the germline ends. This CDR3 comprises 11 residues. As DNA, the CDR3 is TGCAGTGCTAGACGGGACACTGAAGCTTTCTTT. This codes for CSARRDTEAFF.

The table lists this clone with a count of one. The rearrangement uses TRBV5-1 and TRBJ1-1, with TRBD1 identical over 7 bases. CDR3 length: 15 amino acids. Germline assignment: CDR1 SGHRS and CDR2 YFSETQ. With 4 bases clipped from V and 4 bases from J, the junction kept 10 bases outside the gene matches. The CDR3 nucleotides are TGCGCCAGCAGCCCCGATAGGGGGCGCAGCACTGAAGCTTTCTTT. Encoded protein: CASSPDRGRSTEAFF.